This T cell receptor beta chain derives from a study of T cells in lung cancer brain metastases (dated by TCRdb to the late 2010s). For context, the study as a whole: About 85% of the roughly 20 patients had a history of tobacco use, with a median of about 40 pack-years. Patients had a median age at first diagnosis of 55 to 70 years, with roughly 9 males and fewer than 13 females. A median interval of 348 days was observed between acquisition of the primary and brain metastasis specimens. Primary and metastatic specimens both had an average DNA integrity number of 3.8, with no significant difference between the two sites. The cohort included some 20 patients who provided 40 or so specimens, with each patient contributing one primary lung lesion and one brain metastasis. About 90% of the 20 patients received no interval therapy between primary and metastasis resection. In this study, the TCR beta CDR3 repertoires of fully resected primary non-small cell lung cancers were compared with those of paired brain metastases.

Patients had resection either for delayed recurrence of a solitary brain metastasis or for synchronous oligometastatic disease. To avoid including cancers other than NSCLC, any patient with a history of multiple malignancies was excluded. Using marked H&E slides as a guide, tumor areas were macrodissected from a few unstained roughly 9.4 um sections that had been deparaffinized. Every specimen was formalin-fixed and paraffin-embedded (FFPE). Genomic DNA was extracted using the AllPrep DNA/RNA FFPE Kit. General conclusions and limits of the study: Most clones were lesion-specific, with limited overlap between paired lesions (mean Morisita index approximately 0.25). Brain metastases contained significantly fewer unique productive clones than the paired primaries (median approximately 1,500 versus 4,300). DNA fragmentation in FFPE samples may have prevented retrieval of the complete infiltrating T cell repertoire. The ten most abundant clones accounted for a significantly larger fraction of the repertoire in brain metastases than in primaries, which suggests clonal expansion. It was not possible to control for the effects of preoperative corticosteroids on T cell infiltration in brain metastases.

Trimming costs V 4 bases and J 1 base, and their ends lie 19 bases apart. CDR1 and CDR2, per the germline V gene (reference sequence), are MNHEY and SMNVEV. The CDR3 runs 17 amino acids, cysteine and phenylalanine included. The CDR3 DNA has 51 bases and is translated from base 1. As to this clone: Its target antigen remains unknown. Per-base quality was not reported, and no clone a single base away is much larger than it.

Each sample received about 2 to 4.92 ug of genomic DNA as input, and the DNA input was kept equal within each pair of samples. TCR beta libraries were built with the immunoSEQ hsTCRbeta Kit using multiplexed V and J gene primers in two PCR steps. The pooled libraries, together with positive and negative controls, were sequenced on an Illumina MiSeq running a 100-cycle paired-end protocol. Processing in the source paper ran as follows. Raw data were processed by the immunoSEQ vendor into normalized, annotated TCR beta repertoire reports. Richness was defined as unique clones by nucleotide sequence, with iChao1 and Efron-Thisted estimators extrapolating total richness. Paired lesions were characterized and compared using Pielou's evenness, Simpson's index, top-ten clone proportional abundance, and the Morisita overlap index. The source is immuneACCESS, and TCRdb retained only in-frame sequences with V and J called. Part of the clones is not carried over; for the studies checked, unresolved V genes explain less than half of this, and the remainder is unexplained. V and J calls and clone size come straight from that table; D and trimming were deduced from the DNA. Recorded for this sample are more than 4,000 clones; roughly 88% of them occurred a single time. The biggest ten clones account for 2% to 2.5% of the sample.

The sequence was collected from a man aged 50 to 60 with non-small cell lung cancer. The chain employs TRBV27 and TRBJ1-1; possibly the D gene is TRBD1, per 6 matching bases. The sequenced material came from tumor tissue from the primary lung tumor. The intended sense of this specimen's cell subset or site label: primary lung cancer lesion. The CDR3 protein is CASSSAAPGQTNTEAFF. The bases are TGTGCCAGCAGTTCTGCAGCCCCTGGACAGACGAACACTGAAGCTTTCTTT.